This record covers a single T cell receptor beta chain. Mismatch with germline at one junction end may stem from a read error. As originally analysed: Amplifying reference gene primers gave estimates of nucleated cell counts. Repertoires were generated with immunoSEQ multiplex PCR, while TCRdb's copy carries only in-frame clones and drops some. The V and J calls and clone size were taken over from that table, and D and trimming were inferred from the DNA. In the table there are some 96,000 clones, about 90% of which are singletons. This entry comes from a study of blood T cell repertoires in COVID-19. Looking at the study overall: Spain, Italy and the United States supplied samples that represented acute and convalescent COVID-19. Sample material is recorded as cDNA or gDNA derived from T cells, B-cell-depleted T cells, or PBMCs.

From germline, CDR1 is SNHLY and CDR2 FYNNEI. CDR3 length equals 13 residues. The sample was peripheral blood. This chain joins TRBV2 and TRBJ2-2; no firm D call. The source is a man between 25 and 39 years old in a cohort sampled during active COVID-19. This CDR3 reads CASSEVGTGELFF. As DNA, the CDR3 is TGTGCCAGCAGCGAAGTCGGGACCGGGGAGCTGTTTTTT.